This entry describes one T cell receptor (beta chain). This sample is part of a study of shared clonotypes between healthy human individuals. Whole-study context: The study enrolled two women and a few men aged 18 to 49. The plates for each donor numbered three CD4 naive, three CD4 memory, two CD8 naive and one CD8 memory.

Germline assignment: CDR1 SGHTA and CDR2 FQGNSA. V lost 5 bases to trimming and J lost 7 bases, with 23 bases between them. The CDR3 has 16 residues. Clones were read by immunoSEQ multiplex PCR, and TCRdb kept only the in-frame ones, dropping some. This table has around 1.9 million clones, 93% appearing once. Selected positively for CCR7 and CD45RO-negative, naive CD8 cells excluded terminally differentiated effector memory CD45RA+ cells. This TCR was recovered from a man aged 18 to 35 in good health. Some clones in this sample may be carry-over from other donors' samples. The specimen sequenced was naive CD8+ T cells from PBMCs. The chain has TRBV7-2 and TRBJ1-1; D is undetermined. The CDR3 DNA reads as TGTGCCAGCAGCCCTTGGAGGGCCAACGTCCTGAATGAAGCTTTCTTT. Residues: CASSPWRANVLNEAFF.